The rows below give T cell receptor beta chains drawn from one sample of a study of beta chain features in type 1 diabetes. Some clones are missing from TCRdb's copy, which holds only in-frame ones; the method was immunoSEQ multiplex PCR. The profile covers around 70,000 clones, with approximately 47% appearing a single time and about 0.74% taken by the ten largest. The sequencing input was central memory CD4+ T cells from blood. The origin of the receptors is a young man with type 1 diabetes. CDR3s include the opening cysteine and the closing phenylalanine or tryptophan.

v_call	j_call	cdr3_aa
TRBV29-1	TRBJ1-1	CSVAQQSTEAFF
TRBV7-2	TRBJ2-5	CASSKPGGRETQYF
TRBV5-4	TRBJ2-7	CASSLNNLEQYF
TRBV5-1	TRBJ2-1	CASSASASGTYNEQFF
TRBV6-5	TRBJ1-2	CASKRRTENYGYTF
TRBV30	TRBJ1-1	CAWSDTVNTEAFF
TRBV6-5	TRBJ2-1	CASSYQREGPYNEQFF
TRBV7-6	TRBJ2-7	CASSLETQSSYEQYF
TRBV25-1	TRBJ2-5	CASSGGPGEQETQYF
TRBV14	TRBJ2-7	CASRRTGPFYEQYF
TRBV30	TRBJ1-3	CAWSVRDRAGNTIYF
TRBV18	TRBJ2-1	CASSGGSVNNEQFF
TRBV27	TRBJ2-3	CASSLGLGQGVTDTQYF
TRBV5-4	TRBJ1-6	CASSLGGTALNSPLHF
TRBV5-4	TRBJ2-3	CASSLPGRTGGLSTDTQYF
TRBV4-1	TRBJ1-6	CASSQGYGDYNSPLHF
TRBV9	TRBJ2-5	CASSVASSTSQETQYF
TRBV6-1	TRBJ2-3	CASSSPGSTDTQYF
TRBV11-2	TRBJ1-2	CASSLELLLDYGYTF
TRBV6-6	TRBJ2-7	CASHSPGTGYEQYF
TRBV1	TRBJ2-1	CTSSQDRIAGGYNEQFF
TRBV5-4	TRBJ2-3	CASSLGTSTDTQYF
TRBV7-6	TRBJ2-1	CASSLGGGMSSYNEQFF
TRBV11-2	TRBJ2-5	CASSLDPGRGRETQYF
TRBV19	TRBJ2-7	CASSIAVDRAFEQYF
TRBV6-5	TRBJ1-3	CASSYSFPDTIYF
TRBV6-5	TRBJ1-3	CASRRDRGGNTIYF